A selection of T cell receptor beta chains follows, all from one sample in a study of cytomegalovirus exposure and HLA in healthy donors. TCRdb's table, derived via immunoSEQ multiplex PCR, lists solely in-frame clones and lacks some. Found here are hundreds of thousands of clones, around nine tenths of them singletons; the top ten hold 2.6%. Source material: PBMCs. Source of these receptors: a man between 18 and 35 years old in good health and CMV-seronegative. Each CDR3 is given with its conserved first and last residue. A D gene is named only where the DNA matches it firmly.

V gene: TRBV27
D gene: .
J gene: TRBJ2-7
CDR3 length: 14
CDR3 protein: CASSLRGTEYEQYF
CDR3 DNA: TGTGCCAGCAGTTTACGGGGGACAGAATACGAGCAGTACTTC

V gene: TRBV19
D gene: .
J gene: TRBJ2-6
CDR3 length: 11
CDR3 protein: CASRGANVLTF
CDR3 DNA: TGTGCCAGTCGTGGGGCCAACGTCCTGACTTTC

V gene: TRBV13
D gene: .
J gene: TRBJ1-1
CDR3 length: 12
CDR3 protein: CASSSLSTEAFF
CDR3 DNA: TGTGCCAGCAGCTCTCTTTCCACTGAAGCTTTCTTT

V gene: TRBV19
D gene: .
J gene: TRBJ2-7
CDR3 length: 12
CDR3 protein: CASTSPVDEQYF
CDR3 DNA: TGTGCCAGTACTTCACCGGTGGACGAGCAGTACTTC

V gene: TRBV30
D gene: .
J gene: TRBJ1-1
CDR3 length: 13
CDR3 protein: CACFREPNTEAFF
CDR3 DNA: TGTGCCTGCTTTCGGGAACCAAACACTGAAGCTTTCTTT

V gene: TRBV4-3
D gene: .
J gene: TRBJ1-5
CDR3 length: 14
CDR3 protein: CASSPRVMGQPQHF
CDR3 DNA: TGCGCCAGCAGCCCCAGGGTCATGGGTCAGCCCCAGCATTTT

V gene: TRBV5-8
D gene: .
J gene: TRBJ1-4
CDR3 length: 16
CDR3 protein: CASSSVRRDRNEKLFF
CDR3 DNA: TGTGCCAGCAGCAGCGTGCGTCGGGATCGAAATGAAAAACTGTTTTTT

V gene: TRBV28
D gene: .
J gene: TRBJ1-3
CDR3 length: 12
CDR3 protein: CASNSAGDTIYF
CDR3 DNA: TGTGCCAGCAATTCCGCCGGGGACACCATATATTTT

V gene: TRBV29-1
D gene: TRBD1
J gene: TRBJ1-1
CDR3 length: 15
CDR3 protein: CSVEYSGTANTEAFF
CDR3 DNA: TGCAGCGTTGAATACTCCGGGACAGCAAACACTGAAGCTTTCTTT

V gene: TRBV5-1
D gene: .
J gene: TRBJ2-1
CDR3 length: 13
CDR3 protein: CASSLEDSGEQFF
CDR3 DNA: TGCGCCAGCAGCTTGGAGGATTCGGGGGAGCAGTTCTTC